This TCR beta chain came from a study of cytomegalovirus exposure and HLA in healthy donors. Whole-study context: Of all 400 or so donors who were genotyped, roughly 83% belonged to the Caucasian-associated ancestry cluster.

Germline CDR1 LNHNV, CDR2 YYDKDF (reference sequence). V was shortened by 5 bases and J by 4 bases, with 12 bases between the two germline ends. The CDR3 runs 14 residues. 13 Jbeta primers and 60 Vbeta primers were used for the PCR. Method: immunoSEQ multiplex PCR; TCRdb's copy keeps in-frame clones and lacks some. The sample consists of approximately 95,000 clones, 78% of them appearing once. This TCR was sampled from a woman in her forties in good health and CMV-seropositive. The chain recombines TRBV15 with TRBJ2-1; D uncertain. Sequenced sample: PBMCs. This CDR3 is CATSLRSVYNEQFF. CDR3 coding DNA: TGTGCCACCAGCCTTCGTTCGGTTTACAATGAGCAGTTCTTC.